The TCR beta chain under discussion was sequenced for a study of blood T cell repertoires in COVID-19. About the research overall: The analysed material was cDNA or gDNA that came from T cells, B-cell-depleted T cells, or PBMCs.

Trimming left V 1 base short and J 7 bases short, with 13 bases between. In germline, CDR1 is LGHDT, CDR2 YNNKEL (reference sequence). The CDR3 spans 14 residues. Source study methods: How many nucleated cells were present was estimated from reference gene primer amplification. Generated by immunoSEQ multiplex PCR, the TCRdb table keeps only in-frame clones and is missing some. D and trimming come from the DNA, and the V and J calls and clone size come from that table. The repertoire holds about 51,000 clones, with just over 85% as singletons. The sequence was collected from an elderly man with active COVID-19. Sequences were obtained from peripheral blood. The chain uses TRBV3-1 (or the pseudogene TRBV3-2) and TRBJ2-5; possible D gene TRBD1, 5 bases. CDR3 nucleotide sequence: TGTGCCAGCAGCCAAGTTTCGCCCCAGGGGACCCAGTACTTC. Translation gives CASSQVSPQGTQYF.